The clone carrying this T cell receptor (beta chain) was found once. This sample stems from a study of blood T cell repertoires in COVID-19. For the study at large: Samples of COVID-19 (acute and convalescent) were obtained from the United States, Italy and Spain. PBMCs, B-cell-depleted T cells, or T cells provided the cDNA or gDNA that made up the material.

Authors' data handling: Estimates of nucleated cell counts were drawn from the amplification of reference gene primers. Libraries were prepared by immunoSEQ multiplex PCR; TCRdb keeps only in-frame clonotypes and omits some of them. V and J calls and clone size are as listed in that table; D and trimming were resolved from the DNA. The sample lists 70,000 to 90,000 clones; 75% to 90% were seen once. The CDR3 has 14 residues. V was trimmed by 8 bases and J by 3 bases, leaving 17 bases between them. Germline V gene lookup returns CDR1 LGHDT and CDR2 YNNKEL (reference sequence). The source material was peripheral blood. The sequence derives from a man in his 60s with acute or convalescent COVID-19. The rearrangement links TRBV3-1 (or the pseudogene TRBV3-2) to TRBJ2-7; the D gene is possibly TRBD1 (5 bases). The CDR3 coding sequence is TGTGCCAGCGGTACAGGTCTTCGGGTCTACGAGCAGTACTTC. Translating it yields CASGTGLRVYEQYF.